These T cell receptor beta chains were read from a single sample in a study of blood T cell repertoires in COVID-19. Sequenced by immunoSEQ multiplex PCR; TCRdb stores in-frame clones only, minus some. In the table there are about 310,000 clones, about nine tenths of which are singletons. Sequencing used peripheral blood. The receptors were sampled from a man over 45 with active or convalescent COVID-19. Both conserved end residues are part of each CDR3. A D gene is named only where the DNA matches it firmly. Expanded clones are given a class, and other clones once, few, many or no size at all.

d_call: TRBD2; v_call: TRBV19; clone_size: -; j_call: TRBJ2-3; cdr3_aa: CASSIGGGTDTQYF; cdr3_nt: TGTGCCAGTAGTATCGGCGGGGGAACAGATACGCAGTATTTT
d_call: -; v_call: TRBV7-3; clone_size: few; j_call: TRBJ1-6; cdr3_aa: CASSSGNPIAPLHF; cdr3_nt: TGTGCCAGCAGCTCAGGAAACCCGATTGCACCCCTCCACTTT
d_call: -; v_call: TRBV15; clone_size: -; j_call: TRBJ2-5; cdr3_aa: CATSRDRAGETQYF; cdr3_nt: TGTGCCACCAGCAGAGACAGGGCCGGGGAGACCCAGTACTTC
d_call: -; v_call: TRBV28; clone_size: -; j_call: TRBJ1-2; cdr3_aa: CASSYPGQHGYTF; cdr3_nt: TGTGCCAGCAGTTACCCGGGACAACATGGCTACACCTTC
d_call: TRBD2; v_call: TRBV11-3; clone_size: -; j_call: TRBJ2-1; cdr3_aa: CASSLESGGDNEQFF; cdr3_nt: TGTGCCAGCAGCTTAGAGAGCGGGGGGGACAATGAGCAGTTCTTC
d_call: -; v_call: TRBV29-1; clone_size: -; j_call: TRBJ2-7; cdr3_aa: CSVEEYEQYF; cdr3_nt: TGCAGCGTTGAGGAGTACGAGCAGTACTTC
d_call: TRBD1; v_call: TRBV27; clone_size: -; j_call: TRBJ2-7; cdr3_aa: CASRSQGAQYF; cdr3_nt: TGTGCCAGCAGGTCACAGGGGGCCCAGTACTTC
d_call: -; v_call: TRBV12-3/TRBV12-4; clone_size: -; j_call: TRBJ1-2; cdr3_aa: CASTPGVFYGYTF; cdr3_nt: TGTGCCAGCACTCCGGGAGTCTTCTATGGCTACACCTTC
d_call: -; v_call: TRBV19; clone_size: once; j_call: TRBJ1-5; cdr3_aa: CASSMETASNQPQHF; cdr3_nt: TGTGCCAGTAGTATGGAGACAGCGAGCAATCAGCCCCAGCATTTT
d_call: -; v_call: TRBV6-6; clone_size: once; j_call: TRBJ2-7; cdr3_aa: CASSPGAGVGYEQYF; cdr3_nt: TGTGCCAGCAGTCCCGGGGCAGGGGTAGGCTACGAGCAGTACTTC
d_call: TRBD2; v_call: TRBV7-3; clone_size: once; j_call: TRBJ2-2; cdr3_aa: CASSRGLAGGLTGELFF; cdr3_nt: TGTGCCAGCAGCCGGGGACTAGCGGGAGGACTCACCGGGGAGCTGTTTTTT
d_call: -; v_call: TRBV27; clone_size: -; j_call: TRBJ2-6; cdr3_aa: CASSLSPSGSGANVLTF; cdr3_nt: TGTGCCAGCAGTTTATCGCCGAGCGGCTCTGGGGCCAACGTCCTGACTTTC
d_call: -; v_call: TRBV30; clone_size: -; j_call: TRBJ1-2; cdr3_aa: CAWRTIRRTAPNYGYTF; cdr3_nt: TGTGCCTGGAGGACTATCCGGAGGACAGCCCCTAACTATGGCTACACCTTC
d_call: -; v_call: TRBV5-1; clone_size: -; j_call: TRBJ1-4; cdr3_aa: CASSTAGVPGRLFF; cdr3_nt: TGCGCCAGCAGCACCGCAGGGGTCCCCGGAAGACTGTTTTTT
d_call: TRBD1; v_call: TRBV19; clone_size: few; j_call: TRBJ1-2; cdr3_aa: CASSIPYIPGQGSYGYTF; cdr3_nt: TGTGCCAGTAGTATCCCCTATATCCCGGGACAGGGGAGCTATGGCTACACCTTC
d_call: -; v_call: TRBV7-9; clone_size: -; j_call: TRBJ2-6; cdr3_aa: CASAMWGANVLTF; cdr3_nt: TGTGCCAGCGCTATGTGGGGGGCCAACGTCCTGACTTTC
d_call: -; v_call: TRBV18; clone_size: -; j_call: TRBJ2-1; cdr3_aa: CASSPQGSGDEQFF; cdr3_nt: TGTGCCAGCTCACCACAAGGGTCAGGGGATGAGCAGTTCTTC
d_call: -; v_call: TRBV6-5; clone_size: -; j_call: TRBJ2-7; cdr3_aa: CASSTQDPPYEQYF; cdr3_nt: TGTGCCAGCAGTACACAGGATCCCCCCTACGAGCAGTACTTC
d_call: -; v_call: TRBV19; clone_size: -; j_call: TRBJ1-2; cdr3_aa: CASSMEEIIYTF; cdr3_nt: TGTGCCAGTAGTATGGAGGAGATCATCTACACCTTC
d_call: -; v_call: TRBV4-3; clone_size: -; j_call: TRBJ1-2; cdr3_aa: CASSQDVGGGYTF; cdr3_nt: TGCGCCAGCAGCCAAGATGTCGGAGGAGGCTACACCTTC
d_call: -; v_call: TRBV2; clone_size: -; j_call: TRBJ1-1; cdr3_aa: CASSRTDYMNTEAFF; cdr3_nt: TGTGCCAGCAGTCGGACAGACTACATGAACACTGAAGCTTTCTTT
d_call: TRBD1; v_call: TRBV27; clone_size: -; j_call: TRBJ1-1; cdr3_aa: CASSPDRANTEAFF; cdr3_nt: TGTGCCAGCAGTCCGGACAGGGCGAACACTGAAGCTTTCTTT
d_call: -; v_call: TRBV9; clone_size: -; j_call: TRBJ2-7; cdr3_aa: CASSSRPGLSYEQYF; cdr3_nt: TGTGCCAGCAGCTCGCGGCCAGGGTTGTCCTACGAGCAGTACTTC
d_call: -; v_call: TRBV11-2; clone_size: -; j_call: TRBJ2-1; cdr3_aa: CASSLDRGGREFF; cdr3_nt: TGTGCCAGCAGCTTAGATAGGGGGGGCCGGGAGTTCTTC
d_call: TRBD1; v_call: TRBV28; clone_size: once; j_call: TRBJ1-1; cdr3_aa: CASSGTGAGTEAFF; cdr3_nt: TGTGCCAGCAGTGGTACAGGGGCCGGCACTGAAGCTTTCTTT
d_call: -; v_call: TRBV7-2; clone_size: once; j_call: TRBJ2-7; cdr3_aa: CASSLVGGRVYEQYF; cdr3_nt: TGTGCCAGCAGCCTAGTTGGGGGCAGGGTATACGAGCAGTACTTC
d_call: TRBD2; v_call: TRBV7-2; clone_size: -; j_call: TRBJ2-5; cdr3_aa: CASSFGLDQETQYF; cdr3_nt: TGTGCCAGCAGCTTTGGACTAGACCAAGAGACCCAGTACTTC
d_call: -; v_call: TRBV2; clone_size: -; j_call: TRBJ2-7; cdr3_aa: CASLQGSTYEQYF; cdr3_nt: TGTGCCAGCCTGCAGGGGTCAACCTACGAGCAGTACTTC
d_call: -; v_call: TRBV19; clone_size: -; j_call: TRBJ1-2; cdr3_aa: CASSIERSYTF; cdr3_nt: TGTGCCAGTAGTATAGAGAGGAGCTACACCTTC